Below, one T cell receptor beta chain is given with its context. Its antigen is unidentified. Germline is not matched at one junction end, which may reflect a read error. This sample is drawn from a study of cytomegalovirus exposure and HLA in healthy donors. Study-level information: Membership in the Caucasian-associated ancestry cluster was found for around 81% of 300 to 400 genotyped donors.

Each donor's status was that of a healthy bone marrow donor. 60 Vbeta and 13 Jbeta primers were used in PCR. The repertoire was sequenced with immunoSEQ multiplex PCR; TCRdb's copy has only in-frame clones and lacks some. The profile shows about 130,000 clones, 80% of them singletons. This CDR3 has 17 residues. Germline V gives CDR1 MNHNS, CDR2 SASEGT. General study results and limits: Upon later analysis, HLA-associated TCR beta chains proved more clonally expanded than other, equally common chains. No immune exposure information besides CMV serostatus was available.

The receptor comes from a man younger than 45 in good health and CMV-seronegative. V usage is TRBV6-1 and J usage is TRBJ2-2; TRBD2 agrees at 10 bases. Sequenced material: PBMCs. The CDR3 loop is CASTEIASGSITGELFF. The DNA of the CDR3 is TGTGCCAGCACTGAAATCGCTAGCGGGAGTATCACCGGGGAGCTGTTTTTT.